This T cell receptor (beta chain) came from a study of spatial heterogeneity in lung cancer. The overall study: The donor population consisted of 72 patients with untreated, early-stage non-small cell lung cancer. There were consistently more beta-chain sequences detected than alpha-chain sequences. Where present, follow-up PBMC were sequenced a median of about two years after resection.

Every molecule of TCR cDNA had its own unique molecular identifier. TCRdb re-called the 5' RACE reads through MiXCR, storing one row per CDR3 protein. This sample has about 120,000 distinct CDR3 sequences; 10% to 15% occur once, and the top ten carry about 15%. Time point here: blood at routine non-recurrence follow-up after resection. Whole RNA obtained from tumor, nontumor lung or frozen PBMC underwent sequencing without sorting. This clonotype has only a few counts. CDR1 SGDLS and CDR2 YYNGEE come from the germline V gene. V lost 0 bases, J lost 2 bases, and 6 bases stayed unmatched. The CDR3 is 16 residues long.

Sequencing used PBMCs, obtained at follow-up. This TCR was sampled from a male donor with early-stage non-small cell lung cancer. The V and J genes are TRBV9 and TRBJ2-3, with 7 bases matching TRBD1. CDR3 region: CASSVDWDSNTDTQYF. CDR3 in DNA: TGTGCCAGCAGCGTAGATTGGGACAGTAACACAGATACGCAGTATTTT.